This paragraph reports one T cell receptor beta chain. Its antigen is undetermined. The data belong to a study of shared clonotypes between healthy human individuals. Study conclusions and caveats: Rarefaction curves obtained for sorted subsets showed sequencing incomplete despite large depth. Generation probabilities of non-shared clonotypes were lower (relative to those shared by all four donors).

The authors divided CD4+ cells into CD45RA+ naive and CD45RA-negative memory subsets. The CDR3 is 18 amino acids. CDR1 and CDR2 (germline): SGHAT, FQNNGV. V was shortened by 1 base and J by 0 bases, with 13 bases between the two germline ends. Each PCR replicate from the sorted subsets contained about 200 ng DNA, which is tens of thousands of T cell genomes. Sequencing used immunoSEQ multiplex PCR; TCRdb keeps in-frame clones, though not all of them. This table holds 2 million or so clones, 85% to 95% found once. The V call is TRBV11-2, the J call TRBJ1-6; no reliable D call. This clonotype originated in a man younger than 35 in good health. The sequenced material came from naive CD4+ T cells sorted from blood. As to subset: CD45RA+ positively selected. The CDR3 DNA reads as TGTGCCAGCAGCTTAGGCCAGCACCCGAGCTCCTATAATTCACCCCTCCACTTT. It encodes CASSLGQHPSSYNSPLHF.